A single sample is the source of the 28 T cell receptor beta chains below, sequenced in a study of early T cells in non-severe SARS-CoV-2 infection. TCRdb analysed the 5' RACE reads with MiXCR anew, one entry per CDR3 protein. The profile covers 46,000 or so distinct CDR3 sequences, with roughly 7% appearing a single time and around 7.9% taken by the ten largest. The sequenced material came from whole blood. The receptors were gathered from an adult who was a healthcare worker with PCR-confirmed SARS-CoV-2 infection or an uninfected control (not recorded which).

This clonotype was counted a few times. The rearrangement joins TRBV5-1 to TRBJ2-3; the D call may be TRBD1 or TRBD2 (5 bases each). V dropped 0 bases and J dropped 6 bases, with 8 bases sitting between them. The CDR3 covers 13 residues. Germline V lookup: CDR1 SGHRS, CDR2 YFSETQ. CDR3 protein: CASSLVGEDTQYF. The DNA for the CDR3 is TGCGCCAGCAGCTTGGTGGGGGAGGATACGCAGTATTTT.

This clonotype was counted many times. V usage is TRBV20-1 and J usage is TRBJ2-5; no reliable D call. The CDR3 has 12 amino acids. Looked up from germline, CDR1 is DFQATT and CDR2 is SNEGSKA (reference sequence). Trimming pared 6 bases from V and 4 bases from J, leaving 12 bases between. The CDR3 region is CSAPTKRETQYF. For the CDR3, the DNA is TGCAGTGCCCCAACCAAACGAGAGACCCAGTACTTC.

The chain carries TRBV7-8 and TRBJ2-7; tentatively, D is TRBD2 (5 bases). Trimming removed 5 bases from V and 0 bases from J, with 14 bases in between. The germline V gene encodes CDR1 SGHVS and CDR2 FQNEAQ. The CDR3 length is 15 residues. In DNA, the CDR3 is TGTGCCAGCAGCCTCCGTAGACTAATCTCCTACGAGCAGTACTTC. Its protein product is CASSLRRLISYEQYF.

The chain carries TRBV28 and TRBJ2-5; 14 nucleotides line up with TRBD2. The CDR3 contains 16 residues. Germline loops: CDR1 MDHEN, CDR2 SYDVKM. J gave up 5 bases and V 5 bases, and 7 bases lay outside the gene matches. Here the CDR3 reads CASSTGLAGGHETQYF. The CDR3 DNA follows: TGTGCCAGCAGTACTGGACTAGCGGGGGGCCATGAGACCCAGTACTTC.

The CDR3 is CASSLVSTQYF. CDR3 DNA: TGTGCCAGCAGCTTAGTCTCTACGCAGTATTTT. The chain joins TRBV7-9 to TRBJ2-3; no definite D call. The CDR3 is made up of 11 amino acids. Germline CDR1 is SEHNR and CDR2 is FQNEAQ (reference sequence). Trimming removed 1 base at V and 8 bases at J, with 4 bases between.

The chain uses TRBV27 and TRBJ2-7, with a tentative D call TRBD2 (5 bases). Germline V lookup: CDR1 MNHEY, CDR2 SMNVEV (reference sequence). The CDR3 spans 14 residues. Trimming took off 2 bases at V and 0 bases at J, with 8 bases between the two ends. CDR3 sequence (DNA): TGTGCCAGCAGTTTACTCGGGGTCTCCTACGAGCAGTACTTC. It encodes CASSLLGVSYEQYF.

This clonotype was picked up many times. The chain carries TRBV20-1 and TRBJ2-5; perhaps TRBD2 as D (6 bases). The CDR3 totals 13 residues. The ends were cut back, 5 bases at V and 1 base at J, with 11 bases in the middle. Looked up from germline, CDR1 is DFQATT and CDR2 is SNEGSKA (reference sequence). The CDR3 bases are TGCAGTGCTCGAACGGGAGCCCAAGAGACCCAGTACTTC. Translation gives CSARTGAQETQYF.

This chain connects TRBV7-2 to TRBJ2-2, with 11 bases identical to TRBD2. Germline loops: CDR1 SGHTA, CDR2 FQGNSA. With V trimmed by 4 bases and J by 7 bases, 14 bases remained unmatched. The CDR3 is 18 residues long. The CDR3 region has the DNA TGTGCCAGCAGCTCCCCCAGGGGTAGCGGGGGGGCCGTCGGGGAGCTGTTTTTT. This gives the protein CASSSPRGSGGAVGELFF.

This rearrangement joins TRBV29-1 to TRBJ2-4; 7 bases align to TRBD1. CDR1 and CDR2 from the germline V gene are SQVTM and ANQGSEA. CDR3 size: 12 residues. V was pared by 6 bases and J by 7 bases, with 6 bases of the junction left unmatched. CDR3 loop: CSVRQGRNIQYF. The CDR3 nucleotides are TGCAGCGTCAGACAGGGCAGGAACATTCAGTACTTC.

This clonotype came up many times. V and J are TRBV11-2 and TRBJ2-5; D unresolved. The CDR3 extends over 13 amino acids. Germline loops: CDR1 SGHAT, CDR2 FQNNGV. V gave up 4 bases and J gave up 2 bases, with 8 bases separating them. The CDR3: CASSYNAQETQYF. Written as DNA, the CDR3 is TGTGCCAGCAGCTATAATGCGCAAGAGACCCAGTACTTC.

This clonotype was seen a few times. The chain is built from TRBV12-3 or TRBV12-4 and TRBJ2-3; no reliable D call. The CDR3 contains 13 residues. V was pared by 6 bases and J by 2 bases, with 9 bases between. The CDR3 DNA reads TGTGCCAGCAGCGTGGGCTTCACAGATACGCAGTATTTT. Amino acids: CASSVGFTDTQYF.

The table lists this clonotype with many counts. The chain uses TRBV28 and TRBJ2-3; 11 positions match TRBD2. The CDR3 is 17 residues long. Germline CDR1 reads MDHEN; CDR2 reads SYDVKM. Trimming cost V 7 bases and J 7 bases; bases outside gene matches: 16. The CDR3 is CASTTLIAGGRTNTQYF. The DNA of the CDR3 is TGTGCCAGCACAACCTTAATAGCGGGGGGGAGAACAAATACGCAGTATTTT.

There are a few counts of this clonotype. The gene calls are TRBV7-9 and TRBJ1-2; TRBD1 matches 8 bases. J gave up 4 bases and V 5 bases, and 15 bases lay outside the gene matches. The germline V gene encodes CDR1 SEHNR and CDR2 FQNEAQ (reference sequence). The CDR3 contains 17 residues. The CDR3 protein is CASSGTDIDRGSYGYTF. CDR3 nucleotides: TGTGCCAGCAGCGGAACCGATATCGACAGGGGTAGCTATGGCTACACCTTC.

This clonotype was found many times. The J gene is TRBJ2-3, the V gene TRBV20-1, with unresolved D. The ends were cut back, 6 bases at V and 4 bases at J, with 14 bases in the middle. Germline CDR1 DFQATT, CDR2 SNEGSKA (reference sequence). The CDR3 totals 13 residues. The CDR3 sequence: CSAVDQRADTQYF. In DNA, the CDR3 is TGCAGTGCGGTCGACCAACGCGCAGATACGCAGTATTTT.

This clonotype was found a few times. This chain uses TRBV6-5 with TRBJ2-2; D is undetermined. CDR1 is MNHEY and CDR2 is SVGAGI in the germline V gene. The CDR3 length is 15 residues. With 2 bases removed from V and 0 bases from J, the gap between germline ends came to 7 bases. Here the CDR3 DNA reads TGTGCCAGCAGTTACAGGTCAACGAACACCGGGGAGCTGTTTTTT. It yields the protein CASSYRSTNTGELFF.

This clonotype has a handful of counts. The chain joins TRBV11-3 to TRBJ1-1; D possibly corresponds to TRBD1 (6 bases). Germline CDR1 is SGHNT and CDR2 is YENEEA. This CDR3 is 13 amino acids long. Trimming took off 5 bases at V and 9 bases at J, with 16 bases between the two ends. Here the CDR3 reads CASSLVTGLQAFF. In DNA, the CDR3 is TGTGCCAGCAGCCTCGTTACAGGGCTGCAAGCTTTCTTT.

This clonotype was detected many times. CDR3: CASSPHSNTEAFF. The CDR3 nucleotides are TGTGCCAGCAGCCCCCACAGTAACACTGAAGCTTTCTTT. V gene TRBV12-3 or TRBV12-4 combines with J gene TRBJ1-1; the D is unclear. V gave up 6 bases and J gave up 2 bases, with 10 bases separating them. The CDR3 spans 13 residues.

The chain uses TRBV6-6 and TRBJ1-1; D gene unclear. Germline CDR1 is MNHNY and CDR2 is SVGAGI (reference sequence). Trimming removed 8 bases at V and 5 bases at J, with 21 bases between. This CDR3 comprises 15 residues. CDR3: CASVLSRGFGTEAFF. CDR3 sequence (DNA): TGTGCCAGCGTTCTCTCGCGCGGGTTCGGGACTGAAGCTTTCTTT.

At least ten counts were recorded for this clonotype. The chain is built from TRBV29-1 and TRBJ2-1; D unresolved. V lost 4 bases and J 0 bases, leaving 4 bases between the germline ends. The V gene's germline CDR1 is SQVTM and CDR2 ANQGSEA. CDR3 size: 12 residues. The CDR3 nucleotides read TGCAGCGTTGCAACCTCCTACAATGAGCAGTTCTTC. This encodes CSVATSYNEQFF.

The V and J genes are TRBV28 and TRBJ2-7; no definite D call. This CDR3 contains 15 residues. Germline CDR1 reads MDHEN; CDR2 reads SYDVKM. The V gene lost 5 bases and the J gene lost 2 bases, with 16 bases spanning the gap. CDR3 sequence reads: CASSTPSSPAYEQYF. The CDR3 DNA reads TGTGCCAGCAGTACCCCGAGTAGCCCGGCCTACGAGCAGTACTTC.

This clonotype was found many times. The CDR3 loop reads CASRTQETQYF. CDR3 coding DNA: TGCGCCAGCAGAACCCAAGAGACCCAGTACTTC. The V gene is TRBV10-2, the J gene TRBJ2-5; D not resolved. The CDR3 spans 11 residues. V lost 6 bases and J lost 1, with 3 bases in between. Germline-derived CDR1 and CDR2 are WSHSY and SAAADI.

The rearrangement links TRBV9 to TRBJ1-2; no clear D gene. Germline V gives CDR1 SGDLS, CDR2 YYNGEE. The ends were cut back, 0 bases at V and 3 bases at J, with 6 bases in the middle. The CDR3 has 13 residues. DNA for the CDR3: TGTGCCAGCAGCGTAGTCATAGACTATGGCTACACCTTC. Translated, it gives CASSVVIDYGYTF.

The chain joins TRBV4-2 to TRBJ2-7, with D perhaps being TRBD1 or TRBD2 (6 bases each). Between the trimmed V and J ends, which lost 3 bases and 6 bases, there was a span of 15 bases. CDR1 and CDR2 from the germline V gene are LGHNA and YNFKEQ. This CDR3 region has 14 residues. The CDR3, as DNA: TGTGCCAGCAGCCACGGGGGCTCCTCTATCGAGCAGTACTTC. This gives the protein CASSHGGSSIEQYF.

This clonotype has at least ten counts. V usage is TRBV18 and J usage is TRBJ1-5; D gene uncertain. V lost 1 base and J lost 4, with 5 bases in between. The CDR3 covers 13 residues. CDR1 and CDR2 (germline): KGHSH, LQKENI. DNA for the CDR3: TGTGCCAGCTCACCACAGGGTAATCAGCCCCAGCATTTT. It specifies CASSPQGNQPQHF.

This clonotype appeared a few times. The rearrangement links TRBV10-3 to TRBJ1-2; a weak D match, TRBD1 (5 bases). V lost 2 bases and J 4 bases, leaving 17 bases between the germline ends. The CDR3 has 16 amino acids. Germline CDR1 is ENHRY and CDR2 is SYGVKD. CDR3 protein: CAISEGTDQRLYGYTF. Here the CDR3 DNA reads TGTGCCATCAGTGAGGGGACGGACCAGCGTCTCTATGGCTACACCTTC.

This clonotype showed up many times. V and J are TRBV12-5 and TRBJ2-2, with 8 bases identical to TRBD1. Losses at the gene ends were 4 bases for V and 5 bases for J; bases not matched to a gene: 6. There are 15 residues in the CDR3. Germline CDR1 LGHNT, CDR2 FRNRAP. DNA for the CDR3: TGTGCTAGTGGTTCAGGGGGCCGATTAACCGGGGAGCTGTTTTTT. Translation gives CASGSGGRLTGELFF.

This clonotype was picked up one time. The chain employs TRBV10-3 and TRBJ2-7; a possible D gene is TRBD2 (6 bases). Germline assignment: CDR1 ENHRY and CDR2 SYGVKD. V was trimmed by 6 bases and J by 2 bases, leaving 11 bases between them. This CDR3 is 13 amino acids long. This chain's CDR3 is CAISAWGAYEQYF. DNA for the CDR3: TGTGCCATCAGCGCGTGGGGGGCCTACGAGCAGTACTTC.

This rearrangement joins TRBV7-9 to TRBJ2-1, with 11 bases that match TRBD2. Looked up from germline, CDR1 is SEHNR and CDR2 is FQNEAQ (reference sequence). The CDR3 loop spans 13 amino acids. V shed 4 bases, J shed 14 bases, and the junction held 7 bases outside the gene matches. The chain's CDR3 is CASSSTGLAEEFF. As DNA, the CDR3 is TGTGCCAGCAGCTCCACGGGACTAGCGGAGGAGTTCTTC.